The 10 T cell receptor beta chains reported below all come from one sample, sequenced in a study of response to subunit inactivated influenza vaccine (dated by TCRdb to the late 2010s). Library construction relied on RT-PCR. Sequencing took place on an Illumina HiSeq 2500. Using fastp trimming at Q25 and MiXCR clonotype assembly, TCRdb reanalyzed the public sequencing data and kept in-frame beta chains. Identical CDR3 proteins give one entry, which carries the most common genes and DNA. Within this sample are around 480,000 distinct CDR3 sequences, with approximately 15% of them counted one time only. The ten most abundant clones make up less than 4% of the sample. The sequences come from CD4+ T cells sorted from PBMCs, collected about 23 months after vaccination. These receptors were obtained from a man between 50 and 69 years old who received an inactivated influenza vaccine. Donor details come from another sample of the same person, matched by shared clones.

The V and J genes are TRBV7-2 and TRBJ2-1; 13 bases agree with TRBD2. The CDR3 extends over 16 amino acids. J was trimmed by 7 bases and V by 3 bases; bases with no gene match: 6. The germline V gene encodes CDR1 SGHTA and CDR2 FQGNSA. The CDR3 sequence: CASSLTGLAGVNEQFF. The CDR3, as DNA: TGTGCCAGCAGCTTGACCGGACTAGCGGGGGTGAATGAGCAGTTCTTC.

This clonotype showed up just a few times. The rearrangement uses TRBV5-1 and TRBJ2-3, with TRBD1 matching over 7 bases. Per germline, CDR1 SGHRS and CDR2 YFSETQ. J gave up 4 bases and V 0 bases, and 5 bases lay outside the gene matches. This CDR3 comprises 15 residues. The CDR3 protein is CASSLVAGGADTQYF. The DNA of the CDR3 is TGCGCCAGCAGCTTGGTGGCAGGGGGTGCAGATACGCAGTATTTT.

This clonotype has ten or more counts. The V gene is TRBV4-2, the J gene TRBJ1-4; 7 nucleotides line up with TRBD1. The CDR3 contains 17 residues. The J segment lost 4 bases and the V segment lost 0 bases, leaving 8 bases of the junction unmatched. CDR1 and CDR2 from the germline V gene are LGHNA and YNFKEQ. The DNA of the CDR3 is TGTGCCAGCAGCCAAGATCGGTCGACAGGGATTAATGAAAAACTGTTTTTT. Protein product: CASSQDRSTGINEKLFF.

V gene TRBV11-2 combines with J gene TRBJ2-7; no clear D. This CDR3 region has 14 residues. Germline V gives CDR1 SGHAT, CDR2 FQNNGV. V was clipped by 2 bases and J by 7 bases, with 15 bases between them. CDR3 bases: TGTGCCAGCAGCTTATTGACAACCCCTAAAGAGCAGTACTTC. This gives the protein CASSLLTTPKEQYF.

The CDR3 is CASSLTLGEQYF. CDR3 in DNA: TGTGCCAGCAGTTTAACCCTTGGCGAGCAGTACTTC. The V and J genes are TRBV28 and TRBJ2-7; D gene uncertain. V lost 2 bases to trimming and J lost 6 bases, with 8 bases between them. This CDR3 has 12 amino acids. Germline assignment: CDR1 MDHEN and CDR2 SYDVKM.

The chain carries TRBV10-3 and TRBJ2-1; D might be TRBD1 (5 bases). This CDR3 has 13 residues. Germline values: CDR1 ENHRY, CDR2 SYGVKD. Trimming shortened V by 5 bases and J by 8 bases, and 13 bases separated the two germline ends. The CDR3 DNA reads TGTGCCATCAGTACCCCTCTCAGGGATGAGCAGTTCTTC. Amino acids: CAISTPLRDEQFF.

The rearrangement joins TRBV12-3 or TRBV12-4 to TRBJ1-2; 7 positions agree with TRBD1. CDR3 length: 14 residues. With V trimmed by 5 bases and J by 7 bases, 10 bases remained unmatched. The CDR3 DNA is TGTGCCAGCAGTGCGACAGGGTCGGTTCGTGGCTACACCTTC. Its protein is CASSATGSVRGYTF.

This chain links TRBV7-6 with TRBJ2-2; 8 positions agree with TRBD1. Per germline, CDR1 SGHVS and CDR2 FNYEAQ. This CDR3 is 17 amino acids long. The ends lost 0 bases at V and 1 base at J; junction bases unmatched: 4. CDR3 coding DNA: TGTGCCAGCAGCTTAGCCTCCGGGACAGGGAACACCGGGGAGCTGTTTTTT. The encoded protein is CASSLASGTGNTGELFF.

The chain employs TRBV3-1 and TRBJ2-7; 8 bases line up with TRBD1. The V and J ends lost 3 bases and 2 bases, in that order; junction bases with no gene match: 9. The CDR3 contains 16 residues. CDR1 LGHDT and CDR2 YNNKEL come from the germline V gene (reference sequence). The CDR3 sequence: CASSQIDRGRPYEQYF. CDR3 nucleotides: TGTGCCAGCAGCCAGATTGACAGGGGCAGGCCCTACGAGCAGTACTTC.

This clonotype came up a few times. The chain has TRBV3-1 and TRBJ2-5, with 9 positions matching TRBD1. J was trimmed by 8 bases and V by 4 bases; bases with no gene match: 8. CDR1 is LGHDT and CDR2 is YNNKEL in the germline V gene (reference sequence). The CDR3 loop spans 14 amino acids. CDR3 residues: CASSPAMTGGTQYF. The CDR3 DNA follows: TGTGCCAGCAGCCCCGCTATGACAGGGGGAACCCAGTACTTC.